This TCR beta chain was identified during a study of shared clonotypes between healthy human individuals. TCRdb's copy holds only in-frame clones and misses some; the assay was immunoSEQ multiplex PCR. The sample has 2,100,000 or so clones; approximately 96% are singletons. Per germline, CDR1 SGHRS and CDR2 YFSETQ. The germline V and J ends were trimmed by 0 bases and 5 bases, with 10 bases remaining between them. This CDR3 is 14 amino acids long. Notes on the study in general: The small donor group covered limited genetic and exposure diversity. Larger richness was generally estimated for naive than memory subsets.

Concerning this clone: The antigen is not known.

V usage is TRBV5-1 and J usage is TRBJ2-3; D is ambiguous. Sequencing was performed on naive CD4+ T cells sorted from blood. The subset was: CD45RA+ positively selected. The TCR originated in a man aged 18 to 29 in good health. Here the CDR3 reads CASSLEAPQDTQYF. Written as DNA, the CDR3 is TGCGCCAGCAGCTTGGAGGCACCGCAAGATACGCAGTATTTT.